This TCR beta chain was recovered during a study of blood T cell repertoires in COVID-19. Study context: Researchers got acute and convalescent COVID-19 samples from the United States, Italy and Spain.

Per the original methods: Amplifying reference gene primers gave estimates of nucleated cell counts. Sequenced by immunoSEQ multiplex PCR; TCRdb stores in-frame clones only, minus some. That table gives V, J and clone size, and the DNA gave D and trimming. This table has over 120,000 clones, approximately 78% appearing once. Recruitment covered about two dozen US areas and drew participants whose ages spanned about 18 to 89 years. V was pared by 5 bases and J by 3 bases, with 14 bases between. Germline CDR1 reads SGHTA; CDR2 reads FQGNSA. This CDR3 comprises 15 residues. Material: PBMCs or T cells enriched from blood (not recorded which). The rearrangement uses TRBV7-2 and TRBJ2-1; no reliable D call. This clonotype was sampled from a woman aged 45-65 years who had recovered from COVID-19. Written as DNA, the CDR3 is TGTGCCAGCAGCCAGCGAGGAAGCGACTACAATGAGCAGTTCTTC. Protein sequence: CASSQRGSDYNEQFF.